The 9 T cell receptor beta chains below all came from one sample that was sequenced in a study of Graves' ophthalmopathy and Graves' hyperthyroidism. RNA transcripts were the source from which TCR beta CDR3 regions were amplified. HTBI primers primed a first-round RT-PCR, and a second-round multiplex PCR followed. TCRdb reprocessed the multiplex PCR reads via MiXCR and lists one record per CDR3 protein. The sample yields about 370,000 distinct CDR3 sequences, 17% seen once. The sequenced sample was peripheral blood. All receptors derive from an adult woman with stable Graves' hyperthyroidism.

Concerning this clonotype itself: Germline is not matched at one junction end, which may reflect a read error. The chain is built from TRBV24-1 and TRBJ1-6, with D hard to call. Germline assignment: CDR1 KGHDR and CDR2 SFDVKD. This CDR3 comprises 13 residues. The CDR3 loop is CATCDITDSPLHF. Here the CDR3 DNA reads TGTGCCACCTGTGATATTACGGATTCACCCCTCCACTTT.

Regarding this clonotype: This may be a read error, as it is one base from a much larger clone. In DNA, the CDR3 is TGTGCCAGCAGACGACAGGGGGCGAGGAGCCCCAATCAGCCCCAGCATTTT. It translates to CASRRQGARSPNQPQHF. The J gene is TRBJ1-5, the V gene TRBV2; 10 bases are a match to TRBD1. The V gene's germline CDR1 is SNHLY and CDR2 FYNNEI. The CDR3 length is 17 residues. V was clipped by 6 bases and J by 3 bases; unmatched bases: 11. Full variable domain (outside the CDR3, taken from reference TRBV2 and TRBJ1-5): EPEVTQTPSHQVTQMGQEVILRCVPISNHLYFYWYRQILGQKVEFLVSFYNNEISEKSEIFDDQFSVERPDGSNFTLKIRSTKLEDSAMYFCASRRQGARSPNQPQHFGDGTRLSIL.

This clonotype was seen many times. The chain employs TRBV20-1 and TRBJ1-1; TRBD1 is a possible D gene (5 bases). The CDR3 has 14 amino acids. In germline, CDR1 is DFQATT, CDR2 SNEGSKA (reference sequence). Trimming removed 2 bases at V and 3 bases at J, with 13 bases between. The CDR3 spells CSARPLGDHTEAFF. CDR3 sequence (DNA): TGCAGTGCTAGACCCCTGGGGGACCACACTGAAGCTTTCTTT.

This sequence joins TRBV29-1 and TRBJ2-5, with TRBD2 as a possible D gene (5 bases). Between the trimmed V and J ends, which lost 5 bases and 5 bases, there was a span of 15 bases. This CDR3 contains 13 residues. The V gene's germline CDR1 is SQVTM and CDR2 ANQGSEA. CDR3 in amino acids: CSVKTGNSETQYF. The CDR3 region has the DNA TGCAGCGTTAAGACGGGGAACAGCGAGACCCAGTACTTC.

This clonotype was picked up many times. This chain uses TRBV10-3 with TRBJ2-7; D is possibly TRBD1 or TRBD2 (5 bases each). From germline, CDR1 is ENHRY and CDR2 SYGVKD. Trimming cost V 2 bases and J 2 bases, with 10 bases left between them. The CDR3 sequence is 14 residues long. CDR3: CAISETGTPYEQYF. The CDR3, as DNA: TGTGCCATCAGTGAGACCGGGACCCCCTACGAGCAGTACTTC.

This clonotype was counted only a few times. The chain's CDR3 is CASSTRLQGPNYGYTF. The CDR3 bases are TGTGCCAGCAGTACACGGCTGCAGGGGCCGAACTATGGCTACACCTTC. The rearrangement uses TRBV12-3 or TRBV12-4 and TRBJ1-2; a weak D match, TRBD1 (6 bases). V was pared by 5 bases and J by 2 bases, with 18 bases between. The CDR3 contains 16 residues.

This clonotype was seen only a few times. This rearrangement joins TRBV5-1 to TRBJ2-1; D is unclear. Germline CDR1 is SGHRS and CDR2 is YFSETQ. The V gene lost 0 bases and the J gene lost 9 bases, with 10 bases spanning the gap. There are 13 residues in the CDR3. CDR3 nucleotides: TGCGCCAGCAGCTTGGGGAAGTCTGTTGAGCAGTTCTTC. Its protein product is CASSLGKSVEQFF.

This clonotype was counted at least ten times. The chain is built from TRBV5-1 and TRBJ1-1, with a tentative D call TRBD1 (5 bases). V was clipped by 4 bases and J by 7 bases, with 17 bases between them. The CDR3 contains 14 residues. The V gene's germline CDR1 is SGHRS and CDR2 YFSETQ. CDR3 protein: CASSPGQGEGEAFF. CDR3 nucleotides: TGCGCCAGCAGCCCCGGTCAGGGTGAGGGTGAAGCTTTCTTT.

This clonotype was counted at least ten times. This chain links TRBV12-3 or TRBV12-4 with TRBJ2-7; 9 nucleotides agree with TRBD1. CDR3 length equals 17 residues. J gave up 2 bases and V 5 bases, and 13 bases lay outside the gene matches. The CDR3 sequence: CASSPGQGSHAPYEQYF. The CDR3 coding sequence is TGTGCCAGCAGTCCGGGACAGGGATCCCACGCCCCCTACGAGCAGTACTTC.